This is a list of T cell receptor beta chains from one sample in a study of blood T cell repertoires in COVID-19. Clones were sequenced by immunoSEQ multiplex PCR, and TCRdb holds only the in-frame ones, with some missing. Here the sample spans about 280,000 clones, about 82% being singletons. The sample taken for sequencing was peripheral blood. These receptor sequences come from a man between 50 and 59 years old with active or convalescent COVID-19. The CDR3 runs from the conserved cysteine through the conserved F or W. D genes are given only for firm matches. The size entry is marked missing in some rows and otherwise reads once, few, many or a size class.

J: TRBJ1-1
D: NA
V: TRBV5-8
size: NA
CDR3: CASSLATGRTEAFF
DNA: TGTGCCAGCAGCTTGGCCACAGGGCGGACTGAAGCTTTCTTT

J: TRBJ2-3
D: NA
V: TRBV5-1
size: NA
CDR3: CASSLQGGRGTDTQYF
DNA: TGCGCCAGCAGCTTGCAAGGCGGTCGAGGCACAGATACGCAGTATTTT

J: TRBJ1-2
D: NA
V: TRBV9
size: NA
CDR3: CASRGGQLTTTF
DNA: TGTGCCAGCAGAGGAGGACAGCTAACAACCACCTTC

J: TRBJ1-2
D: NA
V: TRBV30
size: NA
CDR3: CAWSVHPNYGYTF
DNA: TGTGCCTGGAGTGTACATCCGAACTATGGCTACACCTTC

J: TRBJ1-1
D: NA
V: TRBV2
size: many
CDR3: CASALGAGDTEAFF
DNA: TGTGCCAGCGCGTTGGGGGCAGGGGACACTGAAGCTTTCTTT

J: TRBJ1-1
D: NA
V: TRBV3-1/TRBV3-2
size: NA
CDR3: CASSQGELMNTEAFF
DNA: TGTGCCAGCAGCCAAGGTGAGTTGATGAACACTGAAGCTTTCTTT

J: TRBJ2-4
D: NA
V: TRBV7-8
size: NA
CDR3: CASSLASGQALQYF
DNA: TGTGCCAGCAGCTTAGCGAGTGGGCAGGCTCTTCAGTACTTC

J: TRBJ2-7
D: TRBD2
V: TRBV5-6
size: NA
CDR3: CASRFGGGPPYEQYF
DNA: TGTGCCAGCCGTTTCGGGGGGGGGCCCCCCTACGAGCAGTACTTC

J: TRBJ2-6
D: TRBD2
V: TRBV18
size: NA
CDR3: CASSPPSGRVSGANVLTF
DNA: TGTGCCAGCTCACCTCCTAGCGGGAGGGTCTCTGGGGCCAACGTCCTGACTTTC

J: TRBJ1-1
D: NA
V: TRBV18
size: NA
CDR3: CASSREGLYTEAFF
DNA: TGTGCCAGCTCAAGGGAGGGGTTGTACACTGAAGCTTTCTTT

J: TRBJ2-1
D: NA
V: TRBV9
size: NA
CDR3: CASSPQTRNEQFF
DNA: TGTGCCAGCAGCCCTCAGACGCGGAATGAGCAGTTCTTC

J: TRBJ1-1
D: NA
V: TRBV27
size: NA
CDR3: CASSLGGAPGNTEAFF
DNA: TGTGCCAGCAGTTTAGGGGGGGCTCCTGGGAACACTGAAGCTTTCTTT

J: TRBJ1-1
D: NA
V: TRBV3-1/TRBV3-2
size: NA
CDR3: CASSPSWNTEAFF
DNA: TGTGCCAGCAGCCCAAGCTGGAACACTGAAGCTTTCTTT

J: TRBJ2-1
D: NA
V: TRBV5-1
size: NA
CDR3: CASSDNYNEQFF
DNA: TGCGCCAGCAGTGACAACTACAATGAGCAGTTCTTC

J: TRBJ2-3
D: NA
V: TRBV29-1
size: NA
CDR3: CSVDSPYTDTQYF
DNA: TGCAGCGTTGACTCCCCCTACACAGATACGCAGTATTTT

J: TRBJ2-7
D: TRBD2
V: TRBV5-1
size: once
CDR3: CASRGLAGASYEQYF
DNA: TGCGCCAGCAGAGGGTTAGCGGGAGCCTCCTACGAGCAGTACTTC

J: TRBJ2-3
D: NA
V: TRBV5-1
size: NA
CDR3: CASSLETDSDTQYF
DNA: TGCGCCAGCAGCTTGGAGACAGATTCAGATACGCAGTATTTT

J: TRBJ1-4
D: TRBD1
V: TRBV28
size: once
CDR3: CASSSDATGQSEKLFF
DNA: TGTGCCAGCAGTTCCGATGCGACAGGGCAAAGTGAAAAACTGTTTTTT

J: TRBJ2-5
D: NA
V: TRBV5-1
size: NA
CDR3: CASSLLTSQETQYF
DNA: TGCGCCAGCAGCTTGTTGACTAGCCAAGAGACCCAGTACTTC